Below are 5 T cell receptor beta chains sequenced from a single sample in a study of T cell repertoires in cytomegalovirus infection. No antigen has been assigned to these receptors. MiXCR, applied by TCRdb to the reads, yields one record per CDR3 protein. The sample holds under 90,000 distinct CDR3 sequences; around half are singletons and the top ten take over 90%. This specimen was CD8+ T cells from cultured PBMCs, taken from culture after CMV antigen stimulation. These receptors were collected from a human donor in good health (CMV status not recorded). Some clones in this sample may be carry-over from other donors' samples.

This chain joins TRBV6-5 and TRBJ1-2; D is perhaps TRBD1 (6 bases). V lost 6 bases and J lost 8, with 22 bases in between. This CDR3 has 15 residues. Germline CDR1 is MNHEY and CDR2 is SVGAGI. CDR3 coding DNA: TGTGCCAGCAGCAAAGGAAAGGGGGTCCTCGAAGGCTACACCTTC. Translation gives CASSKGKGVLEGYTF.

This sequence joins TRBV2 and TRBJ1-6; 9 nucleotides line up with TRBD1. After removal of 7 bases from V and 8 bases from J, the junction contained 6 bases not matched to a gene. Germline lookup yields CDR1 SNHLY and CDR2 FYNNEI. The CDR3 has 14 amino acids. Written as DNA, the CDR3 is TGTGCCAGCACCGGGGGACAGGGTTATTCACCCCTCCACTTT. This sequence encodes CASTGGQGYSPLHF. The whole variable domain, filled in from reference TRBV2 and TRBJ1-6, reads EPEVTQTPSHQVTQMGQEVILRCVPISNHLYFYWYRQILGQKVEFLVSFYNNEISEKSEIFDDQFSVERPDGSNFTLKIRSTKLEDSAMYFCASTGGQGYSPLHFGNGTRLTVT.

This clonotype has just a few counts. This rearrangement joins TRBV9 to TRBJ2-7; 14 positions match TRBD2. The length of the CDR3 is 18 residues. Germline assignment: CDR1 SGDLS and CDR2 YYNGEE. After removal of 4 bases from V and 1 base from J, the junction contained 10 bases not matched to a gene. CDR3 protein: CASSPGLAGGIKSYEQYF. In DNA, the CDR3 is TGTGCCAGCAGCCCAGGACTAGCGGGGGGAATTAAATCCTACGAGCAGTACTTC.

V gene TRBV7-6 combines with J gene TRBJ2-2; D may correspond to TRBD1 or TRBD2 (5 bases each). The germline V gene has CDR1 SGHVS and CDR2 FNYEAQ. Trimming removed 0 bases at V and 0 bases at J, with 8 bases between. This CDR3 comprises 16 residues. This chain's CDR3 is CASSLAGPTNTGELFF. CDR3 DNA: TGTGCCAGCAGCTTAGCGGGACCAACGAACACCGGGGAGCTGTTTTTT.

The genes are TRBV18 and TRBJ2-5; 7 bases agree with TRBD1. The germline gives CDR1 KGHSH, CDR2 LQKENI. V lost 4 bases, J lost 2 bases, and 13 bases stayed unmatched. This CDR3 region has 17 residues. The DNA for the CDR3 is TGTGCCAGCTCACTCAAGCGACAGGGAGAATTTCAAGAGACCCAGTACTTC. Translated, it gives CASSLKRQGEFQETQYF.